The 32 T cell receptor beta chains in this list originate from one sample, sequenced in a study of identical twins. TCRdb recomputed calls from the 5' RACE reads with MiXCR, one row per CDR3 protein. The sample has hundreds of thousands of distinct CDR3 sequences, 20% to 25% seen once; the top ten hold 2.9%. These data also formed part of another study, on T cells expressing NK-cell markers.

Sequenced sample: CD4+ T cells sorted from blood. Receptors were obtained from a young woman in good health.

V is TRBV3-1 and J is TRBJ2-7; 13 bases match TRBD2. V dropped 3 bases and J dropped 2; count of bases not matched to a gene: 4. Germline CDR1 LGHDT, CDR2 YNNKEL (reference sequence). This CDR3 has 16 amino acids. CDR3 sequence (DNA): TGTGCCAGCAGCCAGATAACTAGCGGGGGGGCCTACGAGCAGTACTTC. Amino acid sequence: CASSQITSGGAYEQYF.

In this sample, this clonotype turned up a few times. V is TRBV7-9 and J is TRBJ1-1, with D uncertain. Germline V CDR1 and CDR2: SEHNR, FQNEAQ (reference sequence). The V end lost 4 bases, the J end lost 0 bases, and 9 bases lay between the germline ends. This CDR3 comprises 14 residues. The CDR3 sequence: CASSSPHLNTEAFF. CDR3 nucleotide sequence: TGTGCCAGCAGCTCGCCCCATTTGAACACTGAAGCTTTCTTT.

This clonotype was detected a few times. This rearrangement joins TRBV6-1 to TRBJ1-1, with D maybe TRBD1 (5 bases). CDR1 and CDR2 from the germline V gene are MNHNS and SASEGT. The CDR3 is 13 amino acids. V lost 5 bases and J 4 bases, leaving 11 bases between the germline ends. The CDR3 region is CASSLRDFTEAFF. In DNA form, the CDR3 reads TGTGCCAGCAGTCTCAGGGATTTCACTGAAGCTTTCTTT.

V and J are TRBV7-9 and TRBJ1-1, with D unclear. Germline V gives CDR1 SEHNR, CDR2 FQNEAQ (reference sequence). V was cut by 2 bases and J by 5 bases, with 6 bases left in between. CDR3 length equals 12 residues. The CDR3 sequence is CASSLMDTEAFF. The CDR3 nucleotides read TGTGCCAGCAGCTTAATGGATACTGAAGCTTTCTTT.

This clonotype was seen at least ten times. The chain is built from TRBV14 and TRBJ2-3; D not resolved. CDR3 length equals 13 residues. V lost 5 bases and J 2 bases, leaving 8 bases between the germline ends. The germline V gene has CDR1 SGHDN and CDR2 FVKESK. The CDR3, as DNA: TGTGCCAGCAGCGCTAGACTCACAGATACGCAGTATTTT. Translating gives CASSARLTDTQYF.

The table lists this clonotype with a few counts. The chain joins TRBV10-3 to TRBJ2-1; TRBD2 matches 7 bases. With V trimmed by 3 bases and J by 0 bases, 5 bases remained unmatched. CDR1 and CDR2 (germline): ENHRY, SYGVKD. This CDR3 spans 16 amino acids. The CDR3 DNA sequence: TGTGCCATCAGTGATCGGGGCGGGAGCTCCTACAATGAGCAGTTCTTC. Protein product: CAISDRGGSSYNEQFF.

This chain joins TRBV2 and TRBJ2-7, with 8 bases aligning to TRBD1. From germline, CDR1 is SNHLY and CDR2 FYNNEI. Trimming removed 4 bases from V and 2 bases from J; junction bases left unmatched: 10. The CDR3 has 16 amino acids. The CDR3: CASSGRTGRNTYEQYF. The CDR3 region has the DNA TGTGCCAGCAGTGGCCGGACAGGGCGGAACACCTACGAGCAGTACTTC.

This chain joins TRBV10-3 and TRBJ2-1; 7 nucleotides agree with TRBD1. CDR1 ENHRY and CDR2 SYGVKD come from the germline V gene. J lost 6 bases, V lost 4 bases, and 0 bases had no gene match. The CDR3 has 12 amino acids. As DNA, the CDR3 is TGTGCCATCAGTGGGACAGGCAATGAGCAGTTCTTC. Translation: CAISGTGNEQFF.

This clonotype was seen at least ten times. The V call is TRBV5-1, the J call TRBJ2-1, with 10 positions matching TRBD2. Germline lookup yields CDR1 SGHRS and CDR2 YFSETQ. The V and J ends lost 8 bases and 2 bases, in that order; junction bases with no gene match: 13. The CDR3 extends over 17 amino acids. CDR3 in amino acids: CASSWGLAGVPYNEQFF. CDR3 coding DNA: TGCGCCAGTTCCTGGGGCCTAGCGGGAGTTCCCTACAATGAGCAGTTCTTC. Filled out from reference TRBV5-1 and TRBJ2-1, the complete variable domain reads KAGVTQTPRYLIKTRGQQVTLSCSPISGHRSVSWYQQTPGQGLQFLFEYFSETQRNKGNFPGRFSGRQFSNSRSEMNVSTLELGDSALYLCASSWGLAGVPYNEQFFGPGTRLTVL.

The sample holds a few counts of this clonotype. The chain employs TRBV5-1 and TRBJ2-2, with 8 bases that match TRBD1. The CDR3 is made up of 15 amino acids. The germline CDR1 and CDR2 sequences are SGHRS and YFSETQ. Losses at the gene ends were 4 bases for V and 1 base for J; bases not matched to a gene: 3. In nucleotides, the CDR3 is TGCGCCAGCAGCCTTGACAGGGGGAACACCGGGGAGCTGTTTTTT. It yields the protein CASSLDRGNTGELFF.

The rearrangement links TRBV3-1 to TRBJ1-2; 7 bases are a match to TRBD1. This CDR3 region has 12 residues. The J segment lost 6 bases and the V segment lost 4 bases, leaving 2 bases of the junction unmatched. Germline V gives CDR1 LGHDT, CDR2 YNNKEL (reference sequence). The chain's CDR3 is CASSLGQHGYTF. CDR3 DNA sequence: TGTGCCAGCAGCCTGGGACAGCATGGCTACACCTTC.

This chain joins TRBV6-5 and TRBJ1-1; D gene ambiguous. The ends were cut back, 0 bases at V and 1 base at J, with 15 bases in the middle. CDR3 length: 17 residues. Germline V CDR1 and CDR2: MNHEY, SVGAGI. The CDR3 is CASSYSVTGISNTEAFF. CDR3 coding DNA: TGTGCCAGCAGTTACTCCGTAACCGGGATATCGAACACTGAAGCTTTCTTT.

This chain links TRBV20-1 with TRBJ2-1, with 9 bases matching TRBD2. The trim removed 5 bases at V and 5 bases at J, leaving 7 bases unmatched. This CDR3 spans 14 amino acids. CDR1 and CDR2 from the germline V gene are DFQATT and SNEGSKA (reference sequence). The CDR3 protein is CSAVLSGRNNEQFF. The CDR3 nucleotides read TGCAGTGCTGTTTTAAGCGGGAGGAACAATGAGCAGTTCTTC.

This clonotype showed up just a few times. This chain connects TRBV27 to TRBJ2-2; no reliable D call. Per the germline V gene, CDR1 is MNHEY and CDR2 is SMNVEV (reference sequence). Trimming took off 5 bases at V and 1 base at J, with 8 bases between the two ends. The CDR3 has 14 amino acids. Written as DNA, the CDR3 is TGTGCCAGCAGTCCCTCCTGGAACACCGGGGAGCTGTTTTTT. This sequence encodes CASSPSWNTGELFF.

This clonotype has more than one count but fewer than ten. The J gene is TRBJ1-2, the V gene TRBV5-5; 8 bases fit TRBD1. CDR3 size: 15 residues. Losses at the gene ends were 5 bases for V and 4 bases for J; bases not matched to a gene: 10. Germline CDR1 is SGHKS and CDR2 is YYEKEE (reference sequence). CDR3 DNA: TGTGCCAGCAGGGAAGGGACAGGACAACTCTATGGCTACACCTTC. Its protein product is CASREGTGQLYGYTF.

This clonotype was picked up a small number of times. The chain combines TRBV7-8 with TRBJ2-5, with a tentative D call TRBD2 (7 bases). The V gene's germline CDR1 is SGHVS and CDR2 FQNEAQ. The V gene lost 1 base and the J gene lost 5 bases, with 17 bases spanning the gap. The CDR3 consists of 16 residues. The CDR3 DNA is TGTGCCAGCAGCTTAGTATCGGTCGGGGGGCGGGAGACCCAGTACTTC. Its protein is CASSLVSVGGRETQYF.

This clonotype was recorded a few times. The V gene is TRBV4-3, the J gene TRBJ1-1, with D hard to call. With 4 bases removed from V and 5 bases from J, the gap between germline ends came to 14 bases. The length of the CDR3 is 14 residues. Germline-derived CDR1 and CDR2 are LGHNA and YSLEER. CDR3 coding DNA: TGCGCCAGCAGCCTATTGAGCCCGCCGACTGAAGCTTTCTTT. Protein: CASSLLSPPTEAFF.

This clonotype was detected only a few times. The gene calls are TRBV9 and TRBJ1-3; D not resolved. The germline V and J ends were trimmed by 1 base and 0 bases, with 5 bases remaining between them. Germline CDR1 reads SGDLS; CDR2 reads YYNGEE. This CDR3 is 14 amino acids long. The CDR3, as DNA: TGTGCCAGCAGCGTAAGCAGCTCTGGAAACACCATATATTTT. It codes for CASSVSSSGNTIYF.

On this clonotype: One end of the junction does not line up with germline, which may come from a read error. This chain connects TRBV5-5 to TRBJ1-1; D is perhaps TRBD1 (5 bases). Germline V lookup: CDR1 SGHKS, CDR2 YYEKEE (reference sequence). The CDR3 is made up of 13 amino acids. CDR3 bases: TGTGCCAGCAGATTGGGGGGAGGCACTGAAGCTTTCTTT. Its translation is CASRLGGGTEAFF. Drawing the rest from reference TRBV5-5 and TRBJ1-1, the complete variable domain is DAGVTQSPTHLIKTRGQQVTLRCSPISGHKSVSWYQQVLGQGPQFIFQYYEKEERGRGNFPDRFSARQFPNYSSELNVNALLLGDSALYLCASRLGGGTEAFFGQGTRLTVV.

This clonotype turned up a few times. The chain uses TRBV4-3 and TRBJ1-6; D remains ambiguous. This CDR3 has 15 amino acids. Trimming took off 5 bases at V and 0 bases at J, with 8 bases between the two ends. The germline CDR1 and CDR2 sequences are LGHNA and YSLEER. The CDR3 DNA is TGCGCCAGCAGCGTCGTGATCTCCTATAATTCACCCCTCCACTTT. As protein: CASSVVISYNSPLHF.

This clonotype has just a few counts. V gene TRBV20-1 combines with J gene TRBJ2-2; TRBD1 agrees at 12 bases. With 3 bases clipped from V and 8 bases from J, the junction kept 4 bases outside the gene matches. CDR1 and CDR2 from the germline V gene are DFQATT and SNEGSKA (reference sequence). The CDR3 totals 14 residues. Written as DNA, the CDR3 is TGCAGTGCTAGGGGACAGGGGGCAGGTGGGGAGCTGTTTTTT. The encoded protein is CSARGQGAGGELFF.

A few counts support this clonotype. The rearrangement links TRBV12-3 or TRBV12-4 to TRBJ1-2; possibly TRBD1 for D (5 bases). The CDR3 totals 14 residues. The ends were cut back, 6 bases at V and 6 bases at J, with 17 bases in the middle. This chain's CDR3 is CASSVGVFRDGYTF. CDR3 bases: TGTGCCAGCAGCGTAGGGGTCTTCCGGGATGGCTACACCTTC.

A few counts support this clonotype. V usage is TRBV5-1 and J usage is TRBJ2-3; 12 nucleotides agree with TRBD1. Looked up from germline, CDR1 is SGHRS and CDR2 is YFSETQ. V was clipped by 0 bases and J by 5 bases; unmatched bases: 7. This CDR3 has 17 amino acids. This CDR3 reads CASSLVRGQGARDTQYF. For the CDR3, the DNA is TGCGCCAGCAGCTTGGTGAGGGGACAGGGGGCCAGAGATACGCAGTATTTT.

The genes are TRBV18 and TRBJ2-1; D remains ambiguous. Germline V gives CDR1 KGHSH, CDR2 LQKENI. Trimming shortened V by 9 bases and J by 9 bases, and 15 bases separated the two germline ends. This CDR3 spans 12 amino acids. The CDR3 loop is CASSPSNSEQFF. CDR3 in DNA: TGTGCCAGTTCCCCCTCTAATTCTGAGCAGTTCTTC.

This chain joins TRBV18 and TRBJ1-5; 9 bases match TRBD1. Germline loops: CDR1 KGHSH, CDR2 LQKENI. The CDR3 totals 14 residues. J lost 5 bases, V lost 4 bases, and 3 bases had no gene match. The CDR3 sequence: CASSRGQGDQPQHF. The CDR3, as DNA: TGTGCCAGCTCACGGGGACAGGGTGATCAGCCCCAGCATTTT. The variable domain in full, completed from reference TRBV18 and TRBJ1-5, reads NAGVMQNPRHLVRRRGQEARLRCSPMKGHSHVYWYRQLPEEGLKFMVYLQKENIIDESGMPKERFSAEFPKEGPSILRIQQVVRGDSAAYFCASSRGQGDQPQHFGDGTRLSIL.

About this clonotype: An end of the junction differs from the germline gene, which may be a read error. The chain links TRBV6-1 to TRBJ2-7; D is ambiguous. Germline CDR1 MNHNS, CDR2 SASEGT. The CDR3 runs 13 residues. CDR3 sequence (DNA): TGTGCCAGCAGTGAACTACCAGCCTACGAGCAGCACTTC. Translating gives CASSELPAYEQHF.

In this sample, this clonotype turned up many times. The V gene is TRBV20-1, the J gene TRBJ1-1; D is possibly TRBD1 (5 bases). This CDR3 is 13 amino acids long. Per germline, CDR1 DFQATT and CDR2 SNEGSKA (reference sequence). The germline V and J ends were trimmed by 4 bases and 1 base, with 10 bases remaining between them. The CDR3 sequence is CSATLTANTEAFF. CDR3 coding DNA: TGCAGTGCTACCCTGACAGCGAACACTGAAGCTTTCTTT.

This chain connects TRBV29-1 to TRBJ1-2; no firm D call. Germline V lookup: CDR1 SQVTM, CDR2 ANQGSEA. There are 11 residues in the CDR3. The V end lost 2 bases, the J end lost 4 bases, and 5 bases lay between the germline ends. The CDR3 region has the DNA TGCAGCGTTGAATTTGGCTATGGCTACACCTTC. It specifies CSVEFGYGYTF.

V and J are TRBV5-1 and TRBJ2-1; D ambiguous. V was shortened by 6 bases and J by 8 bases, with 21 bases between the two germline ends. The germline gives CDR1 SGHRS, CDR2 YFSETQ. The CDR3 totals 15 residues. CDR3 coding DNA: TGCGCCAGCACCCTAGGCGCCGGGCCCCGGGATGAGCAGTTCTTC. Translation gives CASTLGAGPRDEQFF.

The chain combines TRBV6-6 with TRBJ2-7; the D is unclear. This CDR3 has 13 amino acids. The germline CDR1 and CDR2 sequences are MNHNY and SVGAGI (reference sequence). The V and J ends lost 2 bases and 3 bases respectively, with 8 bases between them. DNA for the CDR3: TGTGCCAGCAGTTACCCGTCAGGCTACGAGCAGTACTTC. It specifies CASSYPSGYEQYF.

This clonotype was recorded only once. This chain links TRBV18 with TRBJ2-7; D could derive from TRBD1 or TRBD2 (5 bases each). This CDR3 has 14 residues. Trimming took 4 bases from V and 0 from J, leaving 10 bases between them. Germline V gives CDR1 KGHSH, CDR2 LQKENI. Here the CDR3 DNA reads TGTGCCAGCTCACGAGGGACGATCTCCTACGAGCAGTACTTC. The encoded protein is CASSRGTISYEQYF.

The chain recombines TRBV7-6 with TRBJ2-7, with D maybe TRBD1 (5 bases). CDR1 is SGHVS, CDR2 FNYEAQ, per germline. V was pared by 3 bases and J by 3 bases, with 15 bases between. This CDR3 has 15 amino acids. As DNA, the CDR3 is TGTGCCAGCAGCTTGGGGCCGCAAGACGGCTACGAGCAGTACTTC. Translation: CASSLGPQDGYEQYF.